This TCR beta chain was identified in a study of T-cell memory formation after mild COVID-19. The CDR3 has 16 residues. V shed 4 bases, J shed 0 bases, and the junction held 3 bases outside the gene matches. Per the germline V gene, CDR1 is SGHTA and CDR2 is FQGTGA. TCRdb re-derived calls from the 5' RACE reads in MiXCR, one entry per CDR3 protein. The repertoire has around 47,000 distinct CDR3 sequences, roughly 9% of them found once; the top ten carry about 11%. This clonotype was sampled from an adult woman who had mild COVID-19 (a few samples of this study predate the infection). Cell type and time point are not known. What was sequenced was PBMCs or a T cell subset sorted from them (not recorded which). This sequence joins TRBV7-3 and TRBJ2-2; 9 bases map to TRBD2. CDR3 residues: CASSSLAGTNTGELFF. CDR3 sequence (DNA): TGTGCCAGCAGCTCTCTAGCGGGGACGAACACCGGGGAGCTGTTTTTT.